This passage covers 28 T cell receptor beta chains from one sample sequenced in a study of siplizumab effects on memory and regulatory T cells. Only in-frame clones appear in the TCRdb table, and some are missing; sequencing was by immunoSEQ multiplex PCR. Among around 100,000 clones listed, over 90% were seen once. The source material was Tregs sorted from blood. Source of these receptors: a human donor in good health.

This rearrangement joins TRBV3-2 to TRBJ2-3. TRBV3-2 is noted as a pseudogene. This CDR3 spans 9 amino acids. The CDR3 nucleotides read TGTGCCACCACAGATACGCAGTATTTT. Translation: CATTDTQYF.

The CDR3 DNA reads TGCGCCAGCAGCCAAGATCGTTACAGGGTGTACGAGCAGTACTTC. Translation: CASSQDRYRVYEQYF. The chain combines TRBV4-3 with TRBJ2-7; maybe TRBD1 (6 bases). V was cut by 0 bases and J by 4 bases, with 13 bases left in between. Germline V gene data show CDR1 as LGHNA and CDR2 as YSLEER. The CDR3 is 15 residues long.

About this clone: Within the sample, other DNA sequences also encode this same CDR3. The CDR3 is CAWSVLEETQYF. The CDR3 nucleotides are TGTGCCTGGAGTGTACTAGAAGAGACCCAGTACTTC. The chain employs TRBV30 and TRBJ2-5; TRBD2 might be the D (5 bases). V dropped 0 bases and J dropped 3 bases, with 5 bases sitting between them. Per the germline V gene, CDR1 is GTSNPN and CDR2 is SVGIG (reference sequence). This CDR3 comprises 12 residues. Full variable domain (rest looked up from reference TRBV30 and TRBJ2-5): SQTIHQWPATLVQPVGSPLSLECTVEGTSNPNLYWYRQAAGRGLQLLFYSVGIGQISSEVPQNLSASRPQDRQFILSSKKLLLSDSGFYLCAWSVLEETQYFGPGTRLLVL.

The chain joins TRBV19 to TRBJ2-6; D remains ambiguous. The CDR3 totals 12 residues. CDR1 and CDR2 (germline): LNHDA, SQIVND (reference sequence). The V and J ends lost 6 bases and 2 bases respectively, with 2 bases between them. DNA of the CDR3: TGTGCCAGTAGGGCTGGGGCCAACGTCCTGACTTTC. This codes for CASRAGANVLTF.

The chain couples TRBV10-3 to TRBJ2-1; D ambiguous. The CDR3 loop spans 13 amino acids. V lost 4 bases and J 3 bases, leaving 7 bases between the germline ends. Germline lookup yields CDR1 ENHRY and CDR2 SYGVKD. The CDR3 nucleotides are TGTGCCATCAGTGGATATATCTACAATGAGCAGTTCTTC. Protein product: CAISGYIYNEQFF.

V is TRBV7-6 and J is TRBJ2-1; 11 nucleotides line up with TRBD2. The V segment lost 2 bases and the J segment 6 bases; nucleotides outside the gene matches: 6. This CDR3 is 16 amino acids long. The germline CDR1 and CDR2 sequences are SGHVS and FNYEAQ. CDR3 nucleotides: TGTGCCAGCAGCTTACGGCTGGGACTAGCGGCCAATGAGCAGTTCTTC. It yields the protein CASSLRLGLAANEQFF. The complete variable domain, with remaining parts taken from reference TRBV7-6 and TRBJ2-1, reads GAGVSQSPRYKVTKRGQDVALRCDPISGHVSLYWYRQALGQGPEFLTYFNYEAQQDKSGLPNDRFSAERPEGSISTLTIQRTEQRDSAMYRCASSLRLGLAANEQFFGPGTRLTVL.

This chain connects TRBV7-2 to TRBJ2-7; D is possibly TRBD1 (6 bases). V was pared by 1 base and J by 0 bases, with 10 bases between. This CDR3 has 15 amino acids. Germline CDR1 SGHTA, CDR2 FQGNSA. Here the CDR3 reads CASSLGGLSSYEQYF. The CDR3 DNA follows: TGTGCCAGCAGCTTAGGGGGGCTGAGCTCCTACGAGCAGTACTTC. Full variable domain (outside the CDR3, taken from reference TRBV7-2 and TRBJ2-7): GAGVSQSPSNKVTEKGKDVELRCDPISGHTALYWYRQSLGQGLEFLIYFQGNSAPDKSGLPSDRFSAERTGGSVSTLTIQRTQQEDSAVYLCASSLGGLSSYEQYFGPGTRLTVT.

This sequence joins TRBV30 and TRBJ2-7, with D possibly being TRBD2 (5 bases). There are 12 residues in the CDR3. The germline V and J ends were trimmed by 3 bases and 2 bases, with 8 bases remaining between them. Germline CDR1 is GTSNPN and CDR2 is SVGIG (reference sequence). CDR3: CAWRSGTYEQYF. The CDR3 nucleotides read TGTGCCTGGAGGTCGGGGACCTACGAGCAGTACTTC.

CDR3 DNA: TGTGCCAGCAGCAAAGCGCGGACAGGGATGAACACTGAAGCTTTCTTT. Translated: CASSKARTGMNTEAFF. The chain carries TRBV21-1 and TRBJ1-1; TRBD1, the D gene given by the table, was not confirmed from the DNA. TRBV21-1 is labeled a pseudogene. The CDR3 is 16 amino acids.

The gene calls are TRBV13 and TRBJ1-6, with no clear D. V shed 5 bases and J shed 10 bases, with 6 bases lying between them. The CDR3 totals 11 residues. Germline V gene data show CDR1 as PRHDT and CDR2 as FYEKMQ (reference sequence). Here the CDR3 DNA reads TGTGCCAGCAGCGGAGGATCACCCCTCCACTTT. This gives the protein CASSGGSPLHF.

The CDR3 here is CASSSDRVVDSPLHF. DNA of the CDR3: TGTGCCAGCAGCTCGGACAGGGTGGTCGATTCACCCCTCCACTTT. J is TRBJ1-6 and V is TRBV5-6; 8 positions agree with TRBD1. The J segment lost 8 bases and the V segment lost 3 bases, leaving 7 bases of the junction unmatched. The CDR3 is 15 amino acids. Germline V gene sequence: CDR1 SGHDT, CDR2 YYEEEE.

This chain uses TRBV6-5 with TRBJ2-7; D perhaps matches TRBD1 (6 bases). This CDR3 region has 14 residues. Per the germline V gene, CDR1 is MNHEY and CDR2 is SVGAGI. V was trimmed by 2 bases and J by 3 bases, leaving 11 bases between them. CDR3 nucleotide sequence: TGTGCCAGCAGTTACCTGGGGGCCAGCTACGAGCAGTACTTC. The encoded protein is CASSYLGASYEQYF.

The chain's CDR3 is CAISAGSRETQYF. In DNA form, the CDR3 reads TGTGCCATCAGTGCGGGTTCCCGGGAGACCCAGTACTTC. This chain links TRBV10-3 with TRBJ2-5; D is unresolved. CDR1 and CDR2 from the germline V gene are ENHRY and SYGVKD. The V end was cut by 4 bases, the J end by 5 bases, with 11 bases between. The CDR3 is made up of 13 amino acids.

The gene calls are TRBV4-2 and TRBJ2-5; D is unresolved. Trimming removed 1 base at V and 4 bases at J, with 1 base between. The germline V gene encodes CDR1 LGHNA and CDR2 YNFKEQ. The length of the CDR3 is 11 residues. The CDR3 nucleotides are TGTGCCAGCAGCCAAGCAGAGACCCAGTACTTC. Translation gives CASSQAETQYF.

J is TRBJ1-1 and V is TRBV10-2, with 9 bases matching TRBD1. The trim removed 6 bases at V and 12 bases at J, leaving 5 bases unmatched. From germline, CDR1 is WSHSY and CDR2 SAAADI. This CDR3 is built from 11 residues. CDR3 in amino acids: CASRGQGLPFF. CDR3 DNA sequence: TGCGCCAGCAGGGGACAGGGATTGCCTTTCTTT.

The chain joins TRBV10-2 to TRBJ2-3; D ambiguous. Germline CDR1 and CDR2: WSHSY and SAAADI. CDR3 length: 12 residues. V was cut by 5 bases and J by 3 bases, with 6 bases left in between. This chain's CDR3 is CASSRRTDTQYF. CDR3 in DNA: TGCGCCAGCAGTCGGCGGACAGATACGCAGTATTTT.

This chain joins TRBV19 and TRBJ1-4; D may be TRBD1 (6 bases). V was cut by 6 bases and J by 8 bases, with 16 bases left in between. The CDR3 spans 14 residues. Germline V CDR1 and CDR2: LNHDA, SQIVND (reference sequence). As DNA, the CDR3 is TGTGCCAGTAGATCACAGGGAAGGGGCGAAAAACTGTTTTTT. The encoded protein is CASRSQGRGEKLFF.

The chain combines TRBV29-1 with TRBJ1-2, with D tentatively TRBD1 (5 bases). V was clipped by 5 bases and J by 2 bases, with 9 bases between them. There are 12 residues in the CDR3. Germline V gives CDR1 SQVTM, CDR2 ANQGSEA. The CDR3 reads CSVWGRNYGYTF. Written as DNA, the CDR3 is TGCAGCGTTTGGGGGAGAAACTATGGCTACACCTTC.

The gene calls are TRBV18 and TRBJ1-1; tentatively, D is TRBD1 (6 bases). CDR3 size: 16 residues. V was shortened by 6 bases and J by 7 bases, with 24 bases between the two germline ends. Looked up from germline, CDR1 is KGHSH and CDR2 is LQKENI. This CDR3 is CASSLGWALGGVEAFF. The CDR3 region has the DNA TGTGCCAGCTCCCTCGGTTGGGCCTTAGGGGGTGTTGAAGCTTTCTTT.

This clone appeared once. V usage is TRBV27 and J usage is TRBJ1-2; D might be TRBD1 (5 bases). The germline V and J ends were trimmed by 6 bases and 6 bases, with 14 bases remaining between them. Germline-derived CDR1 and CDR2 are MNHEY and SMNVEV (reference sequence). The CDR3 has 13 residues. CDR3 sequence: CASRPPGTHGYTF. The CDR3 nucleotides read TGTGCCAGCAGACCGCCGGGGACCCATGGCTACACCTTC.

The chain is built from TRBV5-1 and TRBJ2-3; unclear D gene. The ends were cut back, 2 bases at V and 4 bases at J, with 11 bases in the middle. This CDR3 is 14 amino acids long. Germline-derived CDR1 and CDR2 are SGHRS and YFSETQ. The CDR3 reads CASSLLRVSDTQYF. DNA for the CDR3: TGCGCCAGCAGCTTATTACGGGTGTCAGATACGCAGTATTTT. Based on the CDR3 plus reference TRBV5-1 and TRBJ2-3, the full variable domain is KAGVTQTPRYLIKTRGQQVTLSCSPISGHRSVSWYQQTPGQGLQFLFEYFSETQRNKGNFPGRFSGRQFSNSRSEMNVSTLELGDSALYLCASSLLRVSDTQYFGPGTRLTVL.

This clone was seen a few times. The rearrangement joins TRBV10-3 to TRBJ2-1; D not certain. The CDR3 extends over 12 amino acids. Per germline, CDR1 ENHRY and CDR2 SYGVKD. The V gene lost 5 bases and the J gene lost 0 bases, with 2 bases spanning the gap. In DNA, the CDR3 is TGTGCCATCAGTTTCTCCTACAATGAGCAGTTCTTC. Translated, it gives CAISFSYNEQFF.

The chain combines TRBV30 with TRBJ2-2, with D perhaps given as TRBD1 or TRBD2 (5 bases each). The V and J ends lost 5 bases and 6 bases respectively, with 16 bases between them. The V gene's germline CDR1 is GTSNPN and CDR2 SVGIG (reference sequence). CDR3 size: 14 residues. DNA for the CDR3: TGTGCCTGGGGGGCAGGGAGTTGGGCCGGGGAGCTGTTTTTT. Its protein product is CAWGAGSWAGELFF.

The chain has TRBV27 and TRBJ1-2; 8 nucleotides agree with TRBD1. The CDR3 has 15 residues. V lost 5 bases, J lost 4 bases, and 9 bases stayed unmatched. CDR1 and CDR2 from the germline V gene are MNHEY and SMNVEV (reference sequence). The CDR3 DNA reads TGTGCCAGCAGTACCTGGACAGGGCCTACCTATGGCTACACCTTC. As protein: CASSTWTGPTYGYTF.

This sequence joins TRBV15 and TRBJ2-4; TRBD1 is a possible D gene (5 bases). The V gene's germline CDR1 is LNHNV and CDR2 YYDKDF (reference sequence). Trimming cost V 1 base and J 2 bases, with 6 bases left between them. CDR3 size: 14 residues. For the CDR3, the DNA is TGTGCCACCAGCAGAGGGACATCCAAAAACATTCAGTACTTC. It specifies CATSRGTSKNIQYF.

The chain links TRBV7-2 to TRBJ2-3; no definite D call. Trimming removed 4 bases from V and 4 bases from J, with 12 bases in between. The CDR3 spans 14 residues. Germline CDR1 is SGHTA and CDR2 is FQGNSA. DNA of the CDR3: TGTGCCAGCAGCTCACCCGGTGGTCCAGATACGCAGTATTTT. As protein: CASSSPGGPDTQYF.

The chain uses TRBV5-1 and TRBJ2-2; maybe TRBD1 (6 bases). V dropped 0 bases and J dropped 4 bases, with 10 bases sitting between them. This CDR3 contains 15 residues. Germline-derived CDR1 and CDR2 are SGHRS and YFSETQ. The CDR3 bases are TGCGCCAGCAGCTTGGCAGGGGTGAGCACCGGGGAGCTGTTTTTT. Protein: CASSLAGVSTGELFF.

The CDR3 region is CASTPGGKSYEQYF. Here the CDR3 DNA reads TGCGCCAGCACCCCGGGAGGGAAGTCCTACGAGCAGTACTTC. The chain combines TRBV5-1 with TRBJ2-7; 8 bases map to TRBD2. V shed 6 bases, J shed 1 base, and the junction held 6 bases outside the gene matches. This CDR3 is built from 14 residues. CDR1 is SGHRS, CDR2 YFSETQ, per germline.